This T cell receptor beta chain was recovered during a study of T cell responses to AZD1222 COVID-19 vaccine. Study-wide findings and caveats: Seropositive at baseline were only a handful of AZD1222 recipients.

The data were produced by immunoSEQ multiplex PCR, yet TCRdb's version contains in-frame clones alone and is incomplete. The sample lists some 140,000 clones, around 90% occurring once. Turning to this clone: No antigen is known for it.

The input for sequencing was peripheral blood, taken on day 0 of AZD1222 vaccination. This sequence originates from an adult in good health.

This chain's CDR3 is CASSPASGVRGYTF. CDR3 DNA sequence: TGCGCCAGCAGCCCCGCCTCAGGGGTCCGGGGCTACACCTTC. The rearrangement uses TRBV4-3 and TRBJ1-2; D perhaps matches TRBD1 (6 bases). CDR1 and CDR2 from the germline V gene are LGHNA and YSLEER. The CDR3 sequence is 14 residues long. Trimming took off 4 bases at V and 8 bases at J, with 17 bases between the two ends.